These 11 T cell receptor beta chains originate from one sample sequenced in a study of persistence of HIV-infected CD4 T cells. An overlapping HIV-1 Gag peptide pool stimulated these cells at roughly 1 ug/peptide/mL. Responding CD4+ T cells were sorted by upregulation of both CD40 ligand and CD69. This was the immunoSEQ version 4 assay in survey mode. Clones were sequenced by immunoSEQ multiplex PCR, and TCRdb holds only the in-frame ones, with some missing. The repertoire holds 25,000 to 35,000 clones, approximately 70% seen once, with approximately 1.5% in the top ten. No antigen is known for these receptors. The input for sequencing was CD4+ T cells sorted from PBMCs after approximately 19-hour stimulation, taken from a patient who received antiretroviral therapy. These receptors originate from an adult man with HIV who was CMV-seropositive.

Written as DNA, the CDR3 is TGTGCCAGCAGCCCAAGAAATGAGCAGTTCTTC. Protein product: CASSPRNEQFF. The gene calls are TRBV12-3 or TRBV12-4 and TRBJ2-1; D gene uncertain. The V and J ends lost 6 bases and 7 bases respectively, with 7 bases between them. The length of the CDR3 is 11 residues.

The chain uses TRBV6-5 and TRBJ2-7; TRBD1 matches at 11 bases. Germline-derived CDR1 and CDR2 are MNHEY and SVGAGI. Trimming removed 2 bases from V and 2 bases from J; junction bases left unmatched: 2. CDR3 length: 15 amino acids. The CDR3 DNA reads as TGTGCCAGCAGTTACAGGGGACAGGGGGCCTACGAGCAGTACTTC. Translation gives CASSYRGQGAYEQYF.

J is TRBJ2-1 and V is TRBV6-5; D possibly corresponds to TRBD2 (6 bases). Germline CDR1 is MNHEY and CDR2 is SVGAGI. The CDR3 extends over 16 amino acids. Trimming cost V 0 bases and J 3 bases, with 12 bases left between them. The CDR3 sequence is CASSYSSAGSYNEQFF. In DNA form, the CDR3 reads TGTGCCAGCAGTTACTCGTCCGCGGGGAGCTACAATGAGCAGTTCTTC.

This clone was seen a handful of times. The chain links TRBV12-5 to TRBJ2-7; the match to TRBD2 covers 9 bases. CDR1 and CDR2 (germline): LGHNT, FRNRAP. The V segment lost 1 base and the J segment 2 bases; nucleotides outside the gene matches: 9. CDR3 length: 17 residues. CDR3 in DNA: TGTGCTAGTGGTTTGGAAAGTCTAGCGGGGCGGACCTACGAGCAGTACTTC. Protein product: CASGLESLAGRTYEQYF.

The genes are TRBV9 and TRBJ1-6; the D gene is possibly TRBD1 (5 bases). Germline assignment: CDR1 SGDLS and CDR2 YYNGEE. The V gene lost 4 bases and the J gene lost 0 bases, with 14 bases spanning the gap. The length of the CDR3 is 17 residues. The CDR3 loop is CASSMYADSSYNSPLHF. CDR3 in DNA: TGTGCCAGCAGCATGTACGCTGACAGCTCCTATAATTCACCCCTCCACTTT.

The gene calls are TRBV3-1 (or the pseudogene TRBV3-2) and TRBJ2-7; D might be TRBD2 (7 bases). V lost 4 bases and J lost 4, with 14 bases in between. The CDR3 contains 14 residues. Germline lookup yields CDR1 LGHDT and CDR2 YNNKEL (reference sequence). CDR3 amino acids: CASSRPGGAYEQYF. The CDR3, as DNA: TGTGCCAGCAGCCGCCCTGGGGGGGCATACGAGCAGTACTTC.

The J gene is TRBJ1-1, the V gene TRBV6-2 or TRBV6-3, with D perhaps TRBD1 (5 bases). V gave up 5 bases and J gave up 8 bases, with 9 bases separating them. Looked up from germline, CDR1 is MNHEY and CDR2 is SVGEGT. This CDR3 comprises 11 residues. The CDR3, as DNA: TGTGCCAGCAGTGAGGGGCGAGAAGCTTTCTTT. It codes for CASSEGREAFF.

J is TRBJ2-7 and V is TRBV6-5; D assignment may be TRBD1 or TRBD2 (6 bases each). The CDR3 has 14 amino acids. Germline V CDR1 and CDR2: MNHEY, SVGAGI. Trimming shortened V by 3 bases and J by 3 bases, and 12 bases separated the two germline ends. The CDR3 sequence: CASSYYGGRYEQYF. CDR3 sequence (DNA): TGTGCCAGCAGTTATTACGGGGGCCGCTACGAGCAGTACTTC.

The chain recombines TRBV7-9 with TRBJ1-3, with D maybe TRBD1 (6 bases). Trimming shortened V by 0 bases and J by 3 bases, and 12 bases separated the two germline ends. The CDR3 sequence is 16 residues long. Per the germline V gene, CDR1 is SEHNR and CDR2 is FQNEAQ (reference sequence). In DNA, the CDR3 is TGTGCCAGCAGCTTAGCCACGGCAGGGGTTGGAAACACCATATATTTT. Translating gives CASSLATAGVGNTIYF.

By sample fraction, this clone is medium-sized. The DNA of the CDR3 is TGTGCCAGCAGTTACCCAGGGGGCAAAGCTTTCTTT. As protein: CASSYPGGKAFF. The rearrangement links TRBV6-5 to TRBJ1-1; 8 positions agree with TRBD1. V lost 2 bases, J lost 9 bases, and 2 bases stayed unmatched. The CDR3 runs 12 residues. The germline V gene has CDR1 MNHEY and CDR2 SVGAGI.

The chain uses TRBV7-9 and TRBJ2-5; 7 bases are shared with TRBD1. This CDR3 spans 16 amino acids. The germline V gene encodes CDR1 SEHNR and CDR2 FQNEAQ (reference sequence). With V trimmed by 7 bases and J by 2 bases, 13 bases remained unmatched. The CDR3 coding sequence is TGTGCCAGCATAGGTCTAGACAGGGATAGACAAGAGACCCAGTACTTC. Its translation is CASIGLDRDRQETQYF. The full variable domain, its missing parts supplied by reference TRBV7-9 and TRBJ2-5, is DTGVSQNPRHKITKRGQNVTFRCDPISEHNRLYWYRQTLGQGPEFLTYFQNEAQLEKSRLLSDRFSAERPKGSFSTLEIQRTEQGDSAMYLCASIGLDRDRQETQYFGPGTRLLVL.